One and the same sample provided the 22 T cell receptor beta chains below, sequenced in a study of identical twins. TCRdb processed the 5' RACE reads anew with MiXCR; each CDR3 protein has one entry. The table has about 450,000 distinct CDR3 sequences, 15% to 20% seen once. The material sequenced was naive T cells sorted from blood. The receptors derive from a man aged 45-60 years in good health.

This clonotype was picked up many times. V gene TRBV20-1 combines with J gene TRBJ1-1; no reliable D call. Per the germline V gene, CDR1 is DFQATT and CDR2 is SNEGSKA (reference sequence). The CDR3 totals 11 residues. Trimming shortened V by 7 bases and J by 5 bases, and 11 bases separated the two germline ends. The CDR3 DNA follows: TGCAGTGAAGGCGGTTTGACTGAAGCTTTCTTT. Its translation: CSEGGLTEAFF.

CDR3 amino acids: CASKIADTQYF. The CDR3 DNA follows: TGTGCCAGCAAGATCGCAGATACGCAGTATTTT. The chain employs TRBV12-3 or TRBV12-4 and TRBJ2-3; unclear D gene. CDR3 length equals 11 residues. V was trimmed by 7 bases and J by 4 bases, leaving 6 bases between them.

With regard to this clonotype: This could be a read error, since a much larger clone is one nucleotide away. CDR3 DNA sequence: TGCGCCAGCAGCCACTCTCCGTTTAGCGGGCACGCCTACGAGCAGTACTTC. Amino acids: CASSHSPFSGHAYEQYF. V gene TRBV4-1 combines with J gene TRBJ2-7; TRBD2 agrees at 7 bases. This CDR3 contains 17 residues. Germline assignment: CDR1 MGHRA and CDR2 YSYEKL. Losses at the gene ends were 3 bases for V and 2 bases for J; bases not matched to a gene: 13.

This clonotype was seen more than once but under ten times. V and J are TRBV4-3 and TRBJ1-2; D call uncertain. Germline lookup yields CDR1 LGHNA and CDR2 YSLEER. V was trimmed by 1 base and J by 4 bases, leaving 7 bases between them. The CDR3 extends over 13 amino acids. CDR3 loop: CASSQAGSYGYTF. The CDR3 DNA reads as TGCGCCAGCAGCCAAGCGGGTAGCTATGGCTACACCTTC.

The genes are TRBV12-3 or TRBV12-4 and TRBJ2-4, with TRBD2 matching 14 bases. Trimming took 4 bases from V and 0 from J; bases not matched to a gene: 8. There are 19 residues in the CDR3. CDR3 amino acids: CASSSGTSGGYRAKNIQYF. Here the CDR3 DNA reads TGTGCCAGCAGTTCCGGGACTAGCGGGGGTTACCGAGCCAAAAACATTCAGTACTTC.

The chain is built from TRBV5-1 and TRBJ2-3, with TRBD2 identical over 11 bases. Germline V CDR1 and CDR2: SGHRS, YFSETQ. The CDR3 is 15 residues long. V dropped 4 bases and J dropped 10; count of bases not matched to a gene: 11. Here the CDR3 reads CASSNSGRARSPQYF. For the CDR3, the DNA is TGCGCCAGCAGCAATAGCGGGAGGGCCCGCTCCCCGCAGTATTTT.

This clonotype was seen more than once but under ten times. V and J are TRBV28 and TRBJ2-7; D is perhaps TRBD1 (6 bases). Germline V CDR1 and CDR2: MDHEN, SYDVKM. The CDR3 contains 17 residues. With 5 bases removed from V and 3 bases from J, the gap between germline ends came to 23 bases. The CDR3 coding sequence is TGTGCCAGCAGTACGGGGCGTAGCCTTTCAGGGGTCTACGAGCAGTACTTC. It codes for CASSTGRSLSGVYEQYF.

A few counts support this clonotype. The chain links TRBV11-2 to TRBJ1-2; the D is unclear. Germline-derived CDR1 and CDR2 are SGHAT and FQNNGV. This CDR3 comprises 16 residues. V lost 1 base and J 4 bases, leaving 16 bases between the germline ends. DNA for the CDR3: TGTGCCAGCAGCTTAGCCGGGGTGTACGGCAGCTATGGCTACACCTTC. It codes for CASSLAGVYGSYGYTF.

Regarding this clonotype: A much larger clone lies a single base off, so this may be a read error. The genes are TRBV7-2 and TRBJ2-7; the match to TRBD2 covers 9 bases. Losses at the gene ends were 5 bases for V and 6 bases for J; bases not matched to a gene: 8. The germline gives CDR1 SGHTA, CDR2 FQGNSA. CDR3 length: 14 amino acids. This CDR3 is CASSASGTSREQYF. CDR3 DNA: TGTGCCAGCAGCGCAAGTGGGACTAGCCGCGAGCAGTACTTC.

The chain couples TRBV11-2 to TRBJ2-5; TRBD2 matches at 11 bases. The CDR3 extends over 16 amino acids. CDR1 is SGHAT and CDR2 is FQNNGV in the germline V gene. J gave up 5 bases and V 1 base, and 6 bases lay outside the gene matches. CDR3 sequence (DNA): TGTGCCAGCAGCTTAGTGATTAGCGGGGGGGCGGAGACCCAGTACTTC. Its translation: CASSLVISGGAETQYF. The full variable domain, with the rest looked up from reference TRBV11-2 and TRBJ2-5, is EAGVAQSPRYKIIEKRQSVAFWCNPISGHATLYWYQQILGQGPKLLIQFQNNGVVDDSQLPKDRFSAERLKGVDSTLKIQPAKLEDSAVYLCASSLVISGGAETQYFGPGTRLLVL.

V is TRBV2 and J is TRBJ2-2; D perhaps matches TRBD2 (5 bases). This CDR3 is 14 amino acids long. Germline CDR1 and CDR2: SNHLY and FYNNEI. Trimming pared 4 bases from V and 1 base from J, leaving 7 bases between. Here the CDR3 DNA reads TGTGCCAGCAGTGGGACTGGGAACACCGGGGAGCTGTTTTTT. This codes for CASSGTGNTGELFF.

This clonotype was recorded a few times. The V call is TRBV4-2, the J call TRBJ1-6, with TRBD1 as a possible D gene (6 bases). V lost 0 bases and J 7 bases, leaving 13 bases between the germline ends. The germline CDR1 and CDR2 sequences are LGHNA and YNFKEQ. The CDR3 length is 16 residues. This chain's CDR3 is CASSQDFNRENSPLHF. DNA for the CDR3: TGTGCCAGCAGCCAAGATTTCAACAGGGAAAATTCACCCCTCCACTTT.

The genes are TRBV7-9 and TRBJ2-1; 8 bases map to TRBD2. The CDR3 has 17 residues. Germline-derived CDR1 and CDR2 are SEHNR and FQNEAQ (reference sequence). The J segment lost 6 bases and the V segment lost 2 bases, leaving 12 bases of the junction unmatched. The CDR3 bases are TGTGCCAGCAGCTTATTCCACGGGACTAGGCCCCTCAATGAGCAGTTCTTC. It encodes CASSLFHGTRPLNEQFF.

This clonotype was counted at least ten times. This chain uses TRBV5-1 with TRBJ2-6; D is uncertain. Germline V gene lookup returns CDR1 SGHRS and CDR2 YFSETQ. Deletions cut 1 base from V and 2 bases from J, with 7 bases between. The CDR3 totals 15 residues. The CDR3 nucleotides are TGCGCCAGCAGCTTGATGGACCCTGGGGCCAACGTCCTGACTTTC. This translates into CASSLMDPGANVLTF.

This clonotype was detected a few times. This chain links TRBV20-1 with TRBJ1-1, with D unclear. The CDR3 spans 14 residues. Germline-derived CDR1 and CDR2 are DFQATT and SNEGSKA (reference sequence). With 0 bases removed from V and 5 bases from J, the gap between germline ends came to 13 bases. DNA for the CDR3: TGCAGTGCTAGAGATTCTCGGGGTCAAACTGAAGCTTTCTTT. It specifies CSARDSRGQTEAFF.

In its sample, this clonotype was seen many times. The rearrangement uses TRBV29-1 and TRBJ1-1; no firm D call. From germline, CDR1 is SQVTM and CDR2 ANQGSEA. The length of the CDR3 is 13 residues. V was clipped by 3 bases and J by 4 bases, with 12 bases between them. CDR3 residues: CSVEEGIGTEAFF. Here the CDR3 DNA reads TGCAGCGTTGAGGAGGGTATAGGCACTGAAGCTTTCTTT. Full variable domain (remainder filled in from reference TRBV29-1 and TRBJ1-1): SAVISQKPSRDICQRGTSLTIQCQVDSQVTMMFWYRQQPGQSLTLIATANQGSEATYESGFVIDKFPISRPNLTFSTLTVSNMSPEDSSIYLCSVEEGIGTEAFFGQGTRLTVV.

This clonotype appeared a few times. The rearrangement joins TRBV20-1 to TRBJ2-7, with 7 bases matching TRBD2. The CDR3 is made up of 13 amino acids. V lost 6 bases, J lost 5 bases, and 10 bases stayed unmatched. Germline CDR1 DFQATT, CDR2 SNEGSKA (reference sequence). The chain's CDR3 is CSAPGLRVHEQYF. The CDR3 DNA is TGCAGTGCCCCGGGACTACGGGTCCACGAGCAGTACTTC.

This sequence joins TRBV7-3 and TRBJ2-3; 13 positions agree with TRBD2. This CDR3 comprises 19 residues. Germline trimming cut 2 bases from V and 5 bases from J; bases unmatched to any gene: 13. Per germline, CDR1 SGHTA and CDR2 FQGTGA. Here the CDR3 DNA reads TGTGCCAGCAGCTTACGGGGACCGAGGACTAGCGGGAGTGGAGATACGCAGTATTTT. Its protein is CASSLRGPRTSGSGDTQYF.

CDR3 bases: TGTGCCAGCAGTTTAGTCGGGCCCCAGCATTTT. Amino acids: CASSLVGPQHF. The chain recombines TRBV12-3 or TRBV12-4 with TRBJ1-5; D gene ambiguous. Between the trimmed V and J ends, which lost 1 base and 9 bases, there was a span of 4 bases. This CDR3 is 11 amino acids long.

J is TRBJ2-3 and V is TRBV7-2, with TRBD2 matching 9 bases. Germline CDR1 and CDR2: SGHTA and FQGNSA. The CDR3 has 16 amino acids. V lost 2 bases and J lost 3; bases outside the gene matches: 6. CDR3 sequence: CASSLLAGRVTDTQYF. The CDR3, as DNA: TGTGCCAGCAGCTTACTAGCGGGGAGGGTAACAGATACGCAGTATTTT.

This clonotype showed up many times. The rearrangement joins TRBV20-1 to TRBJ2-7; D possibly corresponds to TRBD1 (6 bases). Trimming stripped 6 bases from V and 3 bases from J, with 12 bases between. The CDR3 contains 12 residues. Germline V gives CDR1 DFQATT, CDR2 SNEGSKA (reference sequence). The CDR3 loop is CSAEGGSYEQYF. The CDR3 DNA reads TGCAGTGCCGAAGGGGGTAGCTACGAGCAGTACTTC.

The chain employs TRBV11-1 and TRBJ2-1; 7 nucleotides line up with TRBD2. The germline gives CDR1 SGHAT, CDR2 FQDESV (reference sequence). The junction had 19 bases not matched to a gene; V was cut back by 5 bases and J by 6 bases. CDR3 length equals 18 residues. CDR3 loop: CASSRELLGEGSRNEQFF. CDR3 bases: TGTGCCAGCAGCCGTGAGCTTCTGGGGGAGGGGTCCCGCAATGAGCAGTTCTTC.